The sequence of this T cell receptor beta chain was determined in a study of CD8 T cells in ankylosing spondylitis. By quantitative 5'-RACE with molecular barcodes, the TCR beta libraries were made. TCRdb reanalysed the 5' RACE reads using MiXCR and keeps one entry per CDR3 protein. This table has fewer than 350,000 distinct CDR3 sequences, under 14% appearing once. Study-wide results and caveats: There was reportedly significant enrichment of clones that were disease-linked in matched ankylosing spondylitis synovial fluid.

This clonotype was counted at least ten times. Its antigen is still unknown. This receptor was obtained from a female donor with ankylosing spondylitis or in good health (not recorded which). Specimen: blood, either unsorted or a sorted T cell fraction (not recorded which).

The CDR3 spells CASSLTTNQPQHF. CDR3 in DNA: TGTGCCAGCAGCTTGACAACAAATCAGCCCCAGCATTTT. The genes are TRBV7-2 and TRBJ1-5; D not certain. The CDR3 loop spans 13 amino acids. V was clipped by 3 bases and J by 4 bases, with 7 bases between them. The germline CDR1 and CDR2 sequences are SGHTA and FQGNSA.